A selection of T cell receptor beta chains follows, all from one sample in a study of blood T cell repertoires in COVID-19. Sequenced by immunoSEQ multiplex PCR; TCRdb stores in-frame clones only, minus some. Seen here are almost 250,000 clones, approximately 85% observed once, and the top ten hold approximately 6.2%. The sequencing input was peripheral blood. The origin of the receptors is an elderly woman with COVID-19, enrolled during active disease. CDR3s include the opening cysteine and the closing phenylalanine or tryptophan. A D gene is named only where the DNA matches it firmly. Size is omitted from some rows. Given values are once, few, many or a class for expanded clones.

D	V	J	size	CDR3	DNA
.	TRBV10-3	TRBJ2-1	.	CAISEDQAYNEQFF	TGTGCCATCAGTGAGGATCAGGCCTACAATGAGCAGTTCTTC
.	TRBV7-2	TRBJ2-5	.	CASSLEREETQYF	TGTGCCAGCAGCTTAGAACGGGAAGAGACCCAGTACTTC
.	TRBV20-1	TRBJ1-1	.	CSGASNTEAFF	TGCAGTGGGGCGAGTAACACTGAAGCTTTCTTT
.	TRBV18	TRBJ2-7	.	CASSPSGDPYEQYF	TGTGCCAGCTCCCCATCAGGCGACCCCTACGAGCAGTACTTC
TRBD1	TRBV6-5	TRBJ2-5	.	CASRPEWTGYHQYF	TGTGCCAGCAGGCCTGAATGGACAGGGTATCATCAGTACTTC
TRBD1	TRBV5-5	TRBJ2-7	once	CASSYSGTANYEQYF	TGTGCCAGCAGCTACTCCGGGACAGCGAACTACGAGCAGTACTTC
.	TRBV5-1	TRBJ1-1	.	CASSRSGDLNTEAFF	TGCGCCAGCAGCCGGTCAGGGGACCTAAACACTGAAGCTTTCTTT
TRBD2	TRBV3-1/TRBV3-2	TRBJ2-7	.	CASSQGTSGDSEQYF	TGTGCCAGCAGCCAAGGTACTAGCGGGGATTCCGAGCAGTACTTC
.	TRBV5-1	TRBJ2-5	.	CASSLEGLPQETQYF	TGCGCCAGCAGCTTGGAGGGACTGCCCCAAGAGACCCAGTACTTC
.	TRBV2	TRBJ2-2	.	CASSAGLSTGELFF	TGTGCCAGCAGTGCCGGTCTTAGTACCGGGGAGCTGTTTTTT
.	TRBV15	TRBJ1-5	few	CATSRDPTVNQPQHF	TGTGCCACCAGCAGAGATCCTACAGTCAATCAGCCCCAGCATTTT
.	TRBV19	TRBJ1-5	few	CASSLLSPRGNQPQHF	TGTGCCAGTAGTCTCCTGAGCCCAAGGGGAAATCAGCCCCAGCATTTT
TRBD1	TRBV7-9	TRBJ1-4	.	CASSARTGLGEKLFF	TGTGCCAGCAGCGCGAGGACAGGTTTAGGCGAAAAACTGTTTTTT
TRBD1	TRBV19	TRBJ1-1	.	CASTKGQQMNTEAFF	TGTGCCAGTACCAAGGGACAGCAAATGAACACTGAAGCTTTCTTT
.	TRBV6-2/TRBV6-3	TRBJ1-1	.	CASSPGGTLNTEAFF	TGTGCCAGCAGCCCCGGGGGGACGCTGAACACTGAAGCTTTCTTT
.	TRBV24-1	TRBJ2-5	few	CATSDLRDHQETQYF	TGTGCCACCAGTGATTTGCGGGATCACCAAGAGACCCAGTACTTC
TRBD1	TRBV5-1	TRBJ1-4	.	CASSLPTGQNEKLFF	TGCGCCAGCAGCTTGCCCACGGGACAGAATGAAAAACTGTTTTTT
TRBD1	TRBV18	TRBJ1-3	.	CASSPGQALAGNTIYF	TGTGCCAGCTCACCGGGACAGGCACTTGCTGGAAACACCATATATTTT
.	TRBV10-3	TRBJ1-1	.	CAISGDQNTEAFF	TGTGCCATCAGTGGCGATCAGAACACTGAAGCTTTCTTT
.	TRBV28	TRBJ1-5	once	CASSLGGSNQPQHF	TGTGCCAGCAGTCTAGGGGGAAGCAATCAGCCCCAGCATTTT
.	TRBV12-3/TRBV12-4	TRBJ1-2	.	CASSSTVNYGYTF	TGTGCCAGCAGTTCGACAGTGAACTATGGCTACACCTTC
.	TRBV28	TRBJ1-1	.	CASSPGFGEVTEAFF	TGTGCCAGCAGTCCTGGCTTTGGTGAGGTCACTGAAGCTTTCTTT
.	TRBV7-2	TRBJ1-1	.	CASSLSGLNTEAFF	TGTGCCAGCAGCTTATCAGGTCTGAACACTGAAGCTTTCTTT
.	TRBV18	TRBJ2-1	.	CASSPPTRDNEQFF	TGTGCCAGCTCACCACCGACTAGGGACAATGAGCAGTTCTTC
.	TRBV5-4	TRBJ1-5	.	CAMGQLNQPQHF	TGTGCCATGGGCCAGCTCAATCAGCCCCAGCATTTT
TRBD2	TRBV7-2	TRBJ2-3	.	CASSFHASGGTDTQYF	TGTGCCAGCAGCTTTCATGCTAGCGGGGGGACAGATACGCAGTATTTT
TRBD2	TRBV4-2	TRBJ2-5	.	CASSPRVLAGGETQYF	TGTGCCAGCAGCCCGAGGGTACTAGCGGGAGGAGAGACCCAGTACTTC
.	TRBV7-7	TRBJ2-5	once	CASGLITEETQYF	TGTGCCAGCGGGCTCATAACTGAAGAGACCCAGTACTTC
.	TRBV5-4	TRBJ2-5	.	CASSGSRGGEETQYF	TGTGCCAGCAGCGGATCCCGAGGGGGGGAGGAGACCCAGTACTTC
.	TRBV9	TRBJ1-3	.	CASSVAGEGSISGNTIYF	TGTGCCAGCAGCGTAGCTGGGGAGGGCTCCATCTCTGGAAACACCATATATTTT
.	TRBV7-8	TRBJ2-2	.	CASSLAQNTGELFF	TGTGCCAGCAGCTTAGCCCAAAACACCGGGGAGCTGTTTTTT
TRBD1	TRBV2	TRBJ1-5	.	CASSLPGQGANQPQHF	TGTGCCAGCAGTTTGCCGGGACAGGGGGCGAATCAGCCCCAGCATTTT
.	TRBV7-7	TRBJ2-2	.	CASSPMTGPTGELFF	TGTGCTAGCAGCCCAATGACAGGTCCCACCGGGGAGCTGTTTTTT
TRBD1	TRBV7-9	TRBJ1-1	.	CASSSTGSITEAFF	TGTGCCAGCAGCTCGACAGGGTCTATAACTGAAGCTTTCTTT
.	TRBV11-3	TRBJ1-1	.	CASSFIGGTEAFF	TGTGCCAGCAGCTTCATCGGGGGAACTGAAGCTTTCTTT
.	TRBV6-2/TRBV6-3	TRBJ1-5	.	CASSWTENQPQHF	TGTGCCAGCAGTTGGACTGAGAATCAGCCCCAGCATTTT
.	TRBV5-1	TRBJ2-2	.	CASSLAEGGPGELFF	TGCGCCAGCAGCTTGGCCGAGGGGGGGCCCGGGGAGCTGTTTTTT
.	TRBV10-2	TRBJ1-1	.	CASSARNTEAFF	TGCGCCAGCAGTGCCAGGAACACTGAAGCTTTCTTT
TRBD1	TRBV7-2	TRBJ1-2	once	CASRFPDREEYGYTF	TGTGCCAGCCGCTTCCCGGACAGGGAGGAGTATGGCTACACCTTC
.	TRBV28	TRBJ1-2	.	CASSLYVTGIDHGYTF	TGTGCCAGCAGTTTGTATGTGACAGGAATAGACCATGGCTACACCTTC
.	TRBV28	TRBJ1-5	once	CASSLRGRGNQPQHF	TGTGCCAGCAGCCTCAGGGGTAGAGGCAATCAGCCCCAGCATTTT
TRBD1	TRBV15	TRBJ1-6	.	CATSRTGTGGSPLHF	TGTGCCACCAGCAGGACCGGGACAGGGGGTTCACCCCTCCACTTT
.	TRBV7-2	TRBJ2-1	.	CASSPLQGSYNEQFF	TGTGCCAGCAGCCCACTACAGGGTAGCTACAATGAGCAGTTCTTC
.	TRBV6-4	TRBJ2-2	.	CASSDTGAGELFF	TGTGCCAGCAGTGACACGGGAGCCGGGGAGCTGTTTTTT
TRBD1	TRBV6-6	TRBJ1-3	.	CATLPRGQGVNTIYF	TGTGCCACTTTGCCCCGGGGACAGGGAGTAAACACCATATATTTT
.	TRBV6-5	TRBJ1-2	.	CASRAGVDYGYTF	TGTGCCAGCCGGGCGGGGGTTGACTATGGCTACACCTTC
.	TRBV21-1	TRBJ2-5	.	CASSKEGQGQQETQYF	TGTGCCAGCAGCAAAGAGGGACAGGGGCAGCAAGAGACCCAGTACTTC
.	TRBV12-3/TRBV12-4	TRBJ1-6	.	CASSYTGKSPLHF	TGTGCCAGCAGTTATACAGGGAAATCACCCCTCCACTTT
.	TRBV6-6	TRBJ1-4	.	CASSYSGQTNEKLFF	TGTGCCAGCAGTTACTCCGGACAGACGAATGAAAAACTGTTTTTT
TRBD1	TRBV27	TRBJ1-3	.	CASSSGQGDGNTIYF	TGTGCCAGCAGTTCGGGACAGGGAGATGGAAACACCATATATTTT
TRBD1	TRBV3-1/TRBV3-2	TRBJ1-1	.	CASSQGGQGNTEAFF	TGTGCCAGCAGCCAAGGTGGACAGGGGAACACTGAAGCTTTCTTT
.	TRBV3-1/TRBV3-2	TRBJ1-1	.	CASSQVPRPGGNTEAFF	TGTGCCAGCAGCCAAGTTCCCCGGCCGGGGGGCAACACTGAAGCTTTCTTT
.	TRBV30	TRBJ1-4	.	CAWSRNLRGEKLFF	TGTGCCTGGAGTCGGAATTTAAGGGGTGAAAAACTGTTTTTT
TRBD2	TRBV6-5	TRBJ2-1	.	CASSTGLASGEQFF	TGTGCCAGCAGTACCGGACTAGCCTCCGGTGAGCAGTTCTTC
.	TRBV29-1	TRBJ1-2	.	CSVGGPPRDGYTF	TGCAGCGTTGGTGGTCCTCCGAGGGATGGCTACACCTTC